These 2 T cell receptor beta chains share one sample of origin, sequenced in a study of identical twins. TCRdb reprocessed the 5' RACE reads with MiXCR, giving one entry per CDR3 protein. The sample records roughly 500,000 distinct CDR3 sequences, roughly 21% being singletons. Another study also made use of these data, one on T cells expressing NK-cell markers.

What was sequenced was CD4+ T cells sorted from blood. These receptors all stem from a woman in her late teens or twenties in good health.

The chain uses TRBV7-7 and TRBJ2-5; weak D call: TRBD2 (6 bases). This CDR3 has 16 residues. Trimming shortened V by 4 bases and J by 5 bases, and 20 bases separated the two germline ends. Germline-derived CDR1 and CDR2 are SSHAT and FNYEAQ (reference sequence). In DNA, the CDR3 is TGTGCCAGCAGCTCAGACCCCGGGACTCGAGGGGAGACCCAGTACTTC. Encoded protein: CASSSDPGTRGETQYF.

This sequence joins TRBV20-1 and TRBJ2-1; the match to TRBD1 covers 8 bases. The CDR3 runs to 14 residues. Germline-derived CDR1 and CDR2 are DFQATT and SNEGSKA (reference sequence). The V and J ends lost 5 bases and 1 base, in that order; junction bases with no gene match: 4. CDR3 sequence reads: CSAEQGGSYNEQFF. CDR3 nucleotide sequence: TGCAGTGCTGAACAGGGGGGATCCTACAATGAGCAGTTCTTC.